Listed below are T cell receptor beta chains from one sample, sequenced in a study of a mutant IDH1 vaccine in newly diagnosed glioma. Clones were read by immunoSEQ multiplex PCR, and TCRdb kept only the in-frame ones, dropping some. Among 88,000 or so clones listed, approximately 85% were seen once. Their antigens are not known. Material: PBMCs, obtained from a glioma patient whose treatment included an IDH1 peptide vaccine. These receptors were collected from a man aged 30 to 45 with glioma. Some clones in this sample may be carry-over from other donors' samples. Each CDR3 is given with its conserved first and last residue. A D gene is named only where the DNA matches it firmly. The size field is filled for only some rows; it gives once, few, many or a size class.

>TRBD2|TRBV6-5|.|TRBJ2-1
CASTRTSVGNEQFF
TGTGCCAGCACTCGGACTAGCGTGGGTAATGAGCAGTTCTTC
>.|TRBV30|.|TRBJ2-7
CAWNGGRLDYEQYF
TGTGCCTGGAACGGCGGCAGGTTGGACTACGAGCAGTACTTC
>TRBD2|TRBV10-3|.|TRBJ2-7
CAISVGSGGYEQYF
TGTGCCATCAGTGTGGGGTCCGGGGGGTACGAGCAGTACTTC
>.|TRBV6-5|.|TRBJ1-2
CASSYDGPPYGYTF
TGTGCCAGCAGCTACGACGGACCGCCCTATGGCTACACCTTC
>TRBD1|TRBV7-9|.|TRBJ2-3
CASSRLGTGVTDTQYF
TGTGCCAGCAGCCGTTTGGGGACAGGGGTTACAGATACGCAGTATTTT
>.|TRBV9|.|TRBJ2-3
CASSVVRGEADTQYF
TGTGCCAGCAGCGTAGTAAGGGGGGAGGCAGATACGCAGTATTTT
>TRBD1|TRBV19|once|TRBJ2-5
CASSLRQGQETQYF
TGTGCCAGTAGTCTTCGACAGGGCCAAGAGACCCAGTACTTC
>.|TRBV2|.|TRBJ2-1
CASSESPPGGIIDEQFF
TGTGCCAGCAGTGAATCCCCTCCGGGGGGCATTATCGATGAGCAGTTCTTC
>.|TRBV19|.|TRBJ1-2
CASSIAGSDYGYTF
TGTGCCAGTAGTATAGCGGGGTCTGACTATGGCTACACCTTC
>.|TRBV18|.|TRBJ1-1
CASSPNEGLNTEAFF
TGTGCCAGCTCACCAAATGAGGGTTTGAACACTGAAGCTTTCTTT
>.|TRBV29-1|.|TRBJ2-7
CSVLGGGQFYEQYF
TGCAGCGTTTTGGGCGGGGGACAGTTCTACGAGCAGTACTTC
>.|TRBV6-5|.|TRBJ1-1
CASRPRAYREAFF
TGTGCCAGCAGACCTCGGGCGTACCGTGAAGCTTTCTTT
>.|TRBV5-1|.|TRBJ2-3
CASSLAHGGWSTDTQYF
TGCGCCAGCAGCTTGGCCCATGGCGGGTGGAGCACAGATACGCAGTATTTT
>TRBD2|TRBV28|.|TRBJ2-1
CASSLSGTSGRNEQFF
TGTGCCAGCAGTTTATCCGGGACTAGCGGGAGGAATGAGCAGTTCTTC
>.|TRBV28|.|TRBJ2-7
CASRRSSYEQYF
TGTGCCAGCAGAAGGAGCTCCTACGAGCAGTACTTC
>TRBD2|TRBV18|.|TRBJ2-1
CASSSSAGENLNEQFF
TGTGCCAGCTCCTCCTCTGCGGGAGAGAATTTGAATGAGCAGTTCTTC
>.|TRBV28|.|TRBJ2-7
CASSFGGLYEQYF
TGTGCCAGCAGCTTCGGGGGGCTCTACGAGCAGTACTTC
>.|TRBV10-3|.|TRBJ1-5
CAIGGGSSQPQHF
TGTGCCATCGGGGGGGGTTCTAGTCAGCCCCAGCATTTT
>.|TRBV28|.|TRBJ2-7
CASSPSPGLSSYEQYF
TGTGCCAGCAGCCCTTCCCCAGGCCTGAGCTCCTACGAGCAGTACTTC
>.|TRBV19|.|TRBJ1-2
CASTQQDNYGYTF
TGTGCCAGTACCCAACAGGACAACTATGGCTACACCTTC
>.|TRBV5-5|once|TRBJ2-7
CASSLSRGTYEQYF
TGTGCCAGCAGCTTGAGTCGCGGGACCTACGAGCAGTACTTC
>.|TRBV1|.|TRBJ1-5
CTSSQDGRVQPQHF
TGCACCAGCAGCCAAGATGGGCGAGTACAGCCCCAGCATTTT
>.|TRBV4-3|.|TRBJ1-2
CASSQEYSIGGYTF
TGCGCCAGCAGCCAAGAGTACTCCATCGGGGGCTACACCTTC
>TRBD1|TRBV5-1|.|TRBJ2-7
CASSSWDRSYEQYF
TGCGCCAGCAGCTCCTGGGACAGGTCCTACGAGCAGTACTTC
>.|TRBV11-2|.|TRBJ2-7
CASSPDSSYEQYF
TGTGCCAGCAGCCCGGACAGTTCCTACGAGCAGTACTTC
>TRBD2|TRBV11-2|once|TRBJ2-3
CASSQLAGGRDTQYF
TGTGCCAGCAGTCAACTAGCGGGGGGACGAGATACGCAGTATTTT
>.|TRBV5-1|.|TRBJ2-2
CASSLDIGNTGELFF
TGCGCCAGCAGCTTGGACATAGGGAACACCGGGGAGCTGTTTTTT
>.|TRBV9|once|TRBJ2-3
CASSLGSVVDTQYF
TGTGCCAGCAGCCTCGGGTCCGTGGTAGATACGCAGTATTTT
>.|TRBV27|.|TRBJ1-1
CASSLSAGMWNTEAFF
TGTGCCAGCAGTTTATCGGCTGGGATGTGGAACACTGAAGCTTTCTTT
>TRBD2|TRBV7-9|.|TRBJ2-3
CASAWGGTDTQYF
TGTGCCAGCGCCTGGGGGGGGACAGATACGCAGTATTTT
>.|TRBV13|once|TRBJ2-7
CASSSGVRVGVYEQYF
TGTGCCAGCAGCTCAGGGGTCAGGGTTGGGGTCTACGAGCAGTACTTC
>.|TRBV5-4|.|TRBJ2-4
CASTRGGQGGNIQYF
TGTGCCAGCACCCGGGGCGGGCAGGGGGGAAACATTCAGTACTTC
>TRBD1|TRBV15|.|TRBJ2-5
CATSRRIGQGGETQYF
TGTGCCACCAGCAGACGGATTGGACAGGGCGGAGAGACCCAGTACTTC
>.|TRBV7-3|.|TRBJ2-5
CASSDRVLGAQYF
TGTGCCAGCAGCGATCGCGTCCTGGGGGCCCAGTACTTC
>.|TRBV4-3|.|TRBJ2-5
CASSQDHSSQETQYF
TGCGCCAGCAGCCAAGATCATAGCAGCCAAGAGACCCAGTACTTC
>TRBD1|TRBV18|once|TRBJ1-4
CASSQQGPRNEKLFF
TGTGCCAGCTCGCAACAGGGGCCGCGGAATGAAAAACTGTTTTTT
>.|TRBV2|.|TRBJ1-1
CASCRENTEAFF
TGTGCCAGCTGCAGGGAGAACACTGAAGCTTTCTTT
>.|TRBV6-5|.|TRBJ1-5
CASSPNGANQPQHF
TGTGCCAGCAGTCCCAATGGGGCTAATCAGCCCCAGCATTTT
>TRBD2|TRBV10-3|.|TRBJ2-5
CAIMEAGEGETQYF
TGTGCCATCATGGAGGCGGGAGAGGGGGAGACCCAGTACTTC
>.|TRBV7-2|few|TRBJ1-5
CASSLQGSSNQPQHF
TGTGCCAGCAGCCTTCAGGGATCTTCCAATCAGCCCCAGCATTTT
>TRBD1|TRBV5-1|few|TRBJ2-5
CASSLGQGQGQETQYF
TGCGCCAGCAGCTTGGGCCAAGGACAGGGACAAGAGACCCAGTACTTC
>TRBD2|TRBV2|.|TRBJ2-5
CASSTPEVAGDETQYF
TGTGCCAGCAGTACCCCCGAGGTAGCGGGGGATGAGACCCAGTACTTC
>.|TRBV19|few|TRBJ1-4
CATGIEKLFF
TGTGCCACCGGGATTGAAAAACTGTTTTTT
>TRBD2|TRBV30|.|TRBJ2-1
CAWSGAAGVSGEQFF
TGTGCCTGGAGTGGGGCAGCGGGGGTTTCAGGTGAGCAGTTCTTC
>.|TRBV5-4|.|TRBJ2-1
CASSLRQGAFLGGEQFF
TGTGCCAGCAGCTTGAGGCAGGGTGCGTTTCTGGGCGGTGAGCAGTTCTTC
>.|TRBV4-2|.|TRBJ2-1
CASSLPGDYNEQFF
TGTGCCAGCAGCCTCCCCGGGGATTACAATGAGCAGTTCTTC
>.|TRBV5-1|.|TRBJ1-1
CASSPLGVALYTEAFF
TGCGCCAGCAGCCCCTTGGGGGTGGCATTGTACACTGAAGCTTTCTTT
>TRBD2|TRBV15|.|TRBJ2-7
CATSGTGTSGYSTSYEQYF
TGTGCCACCAGCGGCACCGGGACTAGCGGGTACTCGACCTCCTACGAGCAGTACTTC
>.|TRBV4-3|.|TRBJ2-7
CASGASYEQYF
TGCGCCAGCGGGGCCTCATACGAGCAGTACTTC
>.|TRBV5-1|.|TRBJ1-1
CASGVGTDTEAFF
TGCGCCAGCGGGGTAGGGACGGACACTGAAGCTTTCTTT
>TRBD1|TRBV5-8|once|TRBJ1-2
CASSPWDREGGYTF
TGTGCCAGCAGCCCCTGGGACAGGGAGGGCGGCTACACCTTC
>TRBD1|TRBV7-2|.|TRBJ1-2
CASSLVGAGRTGGYGYTF
TGTGCCAGCAGCTTAGTCGGAGCCGGGCGGACAGGGGGCTATGGCTACACCTTC
>.|TRBV5-1|.|TRBJ1-4
CASSADATNEKLFF
TGCGCCAGCAGCGCGGACGCAACTAATGAAAAACTGTTTTTT
>.|TRBV7-9|.|TRBJ2-1
CASSLGLYNEQFF
TGTGCCAGCAGCTTAGGGCTCTACAATGAGCAGTTCTTC
>.|TRBV4-2|.|TRBJ1-2
CASSQDYTDYGYTF
TGTGCCAGCAGCCAAGATTACACAGACTATGGCTACACCTTC